This T cell receptor beta chain emerged from a study of blood T cell repertoires in COVID-19. Study at large: The samples span acute and convalescent COVID-19 from the United States, Italy and Spain. T cells, B-cell-depleted T cells, or PBMCs supplied cDNA or gDNA.

Source study methods: Researchers report that nucleated cell counts were estimated from reference gene primer amplification. Data came from immunoSEQ multiplex PCR; TCRdb stores just in-frame clones and leaves some out. The DNA gave D and trimming, while V, J and clone size come from that table. Of some 200,000 clones in the sample, about 87% were seen once. The sample was peripheral blood. This TCR derives from a man between 65 and 85 years old with acute or convalescent COVID-19.

In DNA form, the CDR3 reads TGCGCCAGCAGCGGCGGGACTCCGTCGAAACATGAGCAGTTCTTC. It translates to CASSGGTPSKHEQFF. The chain recombines TRBV5-1 with TRBJ2-1; D possibly corresponds to TRBD2 (6 bases). Per the germline V gene, CDR1 is SGHRS and CDR2 is YFSETQ. V was trimmed by 4 bases and J by 8 bases, leaving 19 bases between them. The length of the CDR3 is 15 residues.